A selection of T cell receptor beta chains follows, all from one sample in a study of cytomegalovirus exposure and HLA in healthy donors. Only in-frame clones appear in the TCRdb table, and some are missing; sequencing was by immunoSEQ multiplex PCR. In the table there are about 150,000 clones, about four fifths of which are singletons. Sequencing input: PBMCs. Every receptor here comes from a man between 18 and 35 years old in good health and CMV-seronegative. CDR3s include the opening cysteine and the closing phenylalanine or tryptophan. The D gene is left open where the match is weak. The size field is filled for only some rows; it gives once, few, many or a size class.

. TRBJ2-6 . TRBV10-3 CAISDNSGANVLTF TGTGCCATCAGTGACAACTCTGGGGCCAACGTCCTGACTTTC
. TRBJ2-7 TRBD2 TRBV7-6 CASSFGTSGGHEQYF TGTGCCAGCAGCTTCGGGACTAGCGGGGGACACGAGCAGTACTTC
. TRBJ2-3 . TRBV18 CASSPPRVRDTSTDTQYF TGTGCCAGCTCGCCCCCACGGGTTCGGGACACTAGCACAGATACGCAGTATTTT
. TRBJ1-5 TRBD1 TRBV10-1 CASRQGNQPQHF TGCGCCAGCAGACAGGGGAATCAGCCCCAGCATTTT
. TRBJ1-4 . TRBV4-1 CASSLLPTGEGEKLFF TGCGCCAGCAGCCTCTTACCGACAGGCGAGGGGGAAAAACTGTTTTTT
. TRBJ2-2 . TRBV7-6 CASSLAGAQELFF TGTGCCAGCAGCTTAGCAGGGGCGCAGGAGCTGTTTTTT
. TRBJ1-2 . TRBV19 CASSTSLTGNGYTF TGTGCCAGTAGTACAAGCCTCACAGGGAATGGCTACACCTTC
few TRBJ1-2 . TRBV9 CASSVGTSKGGYTF TGTGCCAGCAGCGTAGGGACATCGAAGGGGGGCTACACCTTC
. TRBJ2-6 TRBD2 TRBV10-3 CAIRNPSGGAPGSAGANVLTF TGTGCCATCAGGAATCCTAGCGGGGGGGCCCCAGGGAGTGCCGGGGCCAACGTCCTGACTTTC
. TRBJ1-5 TRBD1 TRBV6-1 CASSDWGQRNQPQHF TGTGCCAGCAGTGATTGGGGACAGCGGAATCAGCCCCAGCATTTT
. TRBJ1-4 . TRBV7-9 CASSLVGQVLNEKLFF TGTGCCAGCAGCTTAGTTGGGCAGGTTCTTAATGAAAAACTGTTTTTT
. TRBJ2-7 . TRBV5-4 CASSPPLGRGPPGEQYF TGTGCCAGCAGCCCTCCCTTAGGGCGGGGTCCGCCGGGCGAGCAGTACTTC
once TRBJ1-1 . TRBV9 CASSEGGDRTEAFF TGTGCCAGCAGCGAGGGAGGGGATAGGACTGAAGCTTTCTTT
. TRBJ2-5 TRBD2 TRBV19 CATSSGGAILEETQYF TGTGCCACCTCTAGCGGGGGGGCCATATTGGAAGAGACCCAGTACTTC
. TRBJ2-2 TRBD1 TRBV27 CASSLRQGAIPGELFF TGTGCCAGCAGTTTAAGGCAGGGGGCGATCCCCGGGGAGCTGTTTTTT
. TRBJ2-5 . TRBV9 CASSVGRAQGTQYF TGTGCCAGCAGCGTAGGCAGGGCTCAAGGGACCCAGTACTTC
. TRBJ2-1 TRBD1 TRBV5-1 CASSLATGGSYNEQFF TGCGCCAGCAGCTTGGCGACAGGGGGCTCCTACAATGAGCAGTTCTTC
once TRBJ2-7 . TRBV6-5 CASSYSVSGTYEQYF TGTGCCAGCAGTTACTCTGTGAGCGGTACCTACGAGCAGTACTTC
. TRBJ2-5 TRBD1 TRBV7-9 CASYAGTGDFETQYF TGTGCCAGCTATGCCGGGACAGGGGATTTCGAGACCCAGTACTTC
. TRBJ1-1 . TRBV19 CASSIRGGQSEAFF TGTGCCAGTAGTATCCGCGGGGGACAAAGTGAAGCTTTCTTT
. TRBJ2-5 . TRBV9 CASSEPGGETQYF TGTGCCAGCAGCGAACCCGGAGGGGAGACCCAGTACTTC
. TRBJ1-5 . TRBV2 CASSSEQVSNQPQHF TGTGCCAGCAGTTCGGAACAGGTTAGCAATCAGCCCCAGCATTTT
few TRBJ1-1 . TRBV6-5 CASRPGGVRNTEAFF TGTGCCAGCAGGCCCGGGGGGGTAAGGAACACTGAAGCTTTCTTT
few TRBJ1-5 . TRBV7-2 CASSLGSGPLGTQPQHF TGTGCCAGCAGCTTAGGTTCGGGTCCTCTAGGCACCCAGCCCCAGCATTTT
once TRBJ1-2 TRBD1 TRBV6-5 CASSYPGTGNYGYTF TGTGCCAGCAGTTACCCCGGGACAGGGAACTATGGCTACACCTTC
. TRBJ1-1 TRBD1 TRBV5-5 CASSLDRATEAFF TGTGCCAGCAGCTTAGACAGGGCCACTGAAGCTTTCTTT
few TRBJ2-3 TRBD1 TRBV19 CASSITGGQGGSTQYF TGTGCCAGTAGTATAACGGGGGGACAGGGAGGGAGTACGCAGTATTTT
. TRBJ2-1 . TRBV4-2 CASSQYAAHSYNEQFF TGTGCCAGCAGCCAATATGCGGCCCACTCCTACAATGAGCAGTTCTTC
. TRBJ1-2 TRBD1 TRBV7-3 CASSSQDRNGYTF TGTGCCAGCAGCTCTCAGGACAGGAATGGCTACACCTTC
. TRBJ1-2 TRBD1 TRBV10-3 CAISEYTQPDRGDGYTF TGTGCCATCAGTGAGTACACTCAACCAGACAGGGGGGATGGCTACACCTTC
. TRBJ2-5 TRBD1 TRBV7-9 CASSREGQGAWETQYF TGTGCCAGCAGCCGCGAGGGACAGGGGGCATGGGAGACCCAGTACTTC
. TRBJ2-7 TRBD2 TRBV7-2 CASRSSGGSGEQYF TGTGCCAGCAGGTCTAGCGGGGGCTCGGGGGAGCAGTACTTC
large TRBJ1-1 . TRBV6-1 CASNERTGFTEAFF TGTGCCAGCAACGAAAGAACAGGTTTCACTGAAGCTTTCTTT
. TRBJ2-1 TRBD1 TRBV5-1 CASSDATGKAYNEQFF TGCGCCAGCAGTGATGCGACAGGGAAGGCCTACAATGAGCAGTTCTTC
. TRBJ2-5 . TRBV30 CAWSVPAGETETQYF TGTGCCTGGAGTGTACCGGCAGGGGAGACCGAGACCCAGTACTTC
. TRBJ1-3 . TRBV5-4 CASSSGGANSGNTIYF TGTGCCAGCAGCAGCGGAGGGGCCAACTCTGGAAACACCATATATTTT
. TRBJ1-6 . TRBV4-3 CASSHLDITYNSPLHF TGCGCCAGCAGCCATTTGGACATCACCTATAATTCACCCCTCCACTTT
. TRBJ1-5 . TRBV30 CAWRRAAGSNQPQHF TGTGCCTGGAGACGCGCGGCAGGGAGCAATCAGCCCCAGCATTTT
. TRBJ1-5 . TRBV2 CASSEALRRGNQPQHF TGTGCCAGCAGTGAAGCGCTTCGACGGGGCAATCAGCCCCAGCATTTT
. TRBJ2-1 TRBD1 TRBV6-1 CASSESEDRVAQGMQEQFF TGTGCCAGCAGTGAATCCGAGGACAGGGTCGCGCAAGGAATGCAAGAGCAGTTCTTC
once TRBJ2-5 . TRBV2 CARAGLQETQYF TGTGCCAGAGCGGGTCTCCAAGAGACCCAGTACTTC
once TRBJ2-3 . TRBV25-1 CASSEDREGKVGSDTQYF TGTGCCAGCAGTGAGGACCGGGAAGGGAAGGTAGGATCAGATACGCAGTATTTT
once TRBJ1-1 TRBD1 TRBV6-5 CASNEGQALNTEAFF TGTGCCAGCAACGAAGGACAGGCCCTGAACACTGAAGCTTTCTTT
. TRBJ2-1 TRBD2 TRBV5-4 CASSPSGTYNEQFF TGTGCCAGCAGCCCAAGCGGGACTTACAATGAGCAGTTCTTC
. TRBJ1-1 . TRBV28 CASSLTRQFTEAFF TGTGCCAGCAGTTTAACGCGGCAGTTCACTGAAGCTTTCTTT
. TRBJ1-1 . TRBV2 CASTMGLNTEAFF TGTGCCAGCACTATGGGGCTGAACACTGAAGCTTTCTTT
. TRBJ1-1 . TRBV9 CASSAGFGTEAFF TGTGCCAGCAGCGCAGGGTTCGGGACTGAAGCTTTCTTT
. TRBJ2-3 TRBD2 TRBV19 CASSIGTSGLTDTQYF TGTGCCAGTAGTATAGGGACTAGCGGGCTCACAGATACGCAGTATTTT
. TRBJ1-5 TRBD1 TRBV6-1 CASSERGTGVQPQHF TGTGCCAGCAGTGAACGAGGGACAGGGGTTCAGCCCCAGCATTTT
. TRBJ1-2 TRBD1 TRBV20-1 CSAIPGQGLF TGCAGTGCTATACCGGGACAGGGGCTCTTC
. TRBJ2-3 TRBD2 TRBV9 CASSVAGGLGTDTQYF TGTGCCAGCAGCGTAGCGGGGGGTCTCGGCACAGATACGCAGTATTTT
. TRBJ1-2 TRBD1 TRBV15 CATSRDQGDDYGYTF TGTGCCACCAGCAGAGATCAGGGGGATGACTATGGCTACACCTTC
. TRBJ2-1 . TRBV6-5 CASRPGRTYNEQFF TGTGCCAGCAGACCAGGGAGGACCTACAATGAGCAGTTCTTC
. TRBJ1-3 TRBD1 TRBV2 CASSGTGVGNTIYF TGTGCCAGCAGTGGGACAGGTGTCGGAAACACCATATATTTT
. TRBJ2-2 . TRBV10-1 CASQGSYTGELFF TGCGCCAGCCAGGGCTCCTACACCGGGGAGCTGTTTTTT
once TRBJ2-1 TRBD2 TRBV5-4 CASSLDSGGGQFF TGTGCCAGCAGCTTGGATAGCGGGGGGGGGCAGTTCTTC
. TRBJ2-7 TRBD2 TRBV11-2 CASSLDLAGGVPHEQYF TGTGCCAGCAGCTTAGATCTGGCCGGGGGGGTCCCCCACGAGCAGTACTTC
. TRBJ2-4 . TRBV7-2 CASSRRGIAKNIQYF TGTGCCAGCAGCCGGCGCGGGATCGCCAAAAACATTCAGTACTTC